A single sample gave rise to the 17 T cell receptor beta chains below, sequenced in a study of Ad26.COV2.S vaccination and SARS-CoV-2 variants. The repertoire was sequenced with immunoSEQ multiplex PCR; TCRdb's copy has only in-frame clones and lacks some. This table holds more than 150,000 clones, roughly 89% found once. The sample in question was peripheral blood, obtained after recovery from COVID-19. These receptors were collected from a human donor who had recovered from COVID-19.

The chain uses TRBV28 and TRBJ2-2; the match to TRBD1 covers 8 bases. Germline CDR1 reads MDHEN; CDR2 reads SYDVKM. V was pared by 1 base and J by 1 base, with 2 bases of the junction left unmatched. CDR3 length: 16 amino acids. The CDR3 reads CASSLLGTGNTGELFF. The CDR3 DNA sequence: TGTGCCAGCAGTTTATTAGGGACAGGGAACACCGGGGAGCTGTTTTTT.

CDR3 DNA: TGTGCCAGCAGCTCTCCGCAGGGGCCTGAAGAGCAGTTCTTC. Translating gives CASSSPQGPEEQFF. The chain is built from TRBV11-3 and TRBJ2-1; maybe TRBD1 (6 bases). The CDR3 totals 14 residues. CDR1 and CDR2 from the germline V gene are SGHNT and YENEEA. The germline V and J ends were trimmed by 4 bases and 10 bases, with 17 bases remaining between them.

The chain couples TRBV19 to TRBJ2-1; 14 bases are shared with TRBD2. The J segment lost 15 bases and the V segment lost 1 base, leaving 5 bases of the junction unmatched. The germline V gene has CDR1 LNHDA and CDR2 SQIVND (reference sequence). There are 14 residues in the CDR3. The CDR3: CASSIVGTSGSLFF. The CDR3 nucleotides read TGTGCCAGTAGTATAGTTGGGACTAGCGGGAGCCTGTTCTTC.

The CDR3 protein is CASSQGTGGGQPQHF. The CDR3 DNA reads as TGTGCCAGCAGCCAAGGGACAGGGGGAGGTCAGCCCCAGCATTTT. The gene calls are TRBV7-8 and TRBJ1-5; 11 nucleotides match TRBD1. The germline CDR1 and CDR2 sequences are SGHVS and FQNEAQ. V was pared by 5 bases and J by 6 bases, with 6 bases of the junction left unmatched. This CDR3 spans 15 amino acids.

The chain recombines TRBV10-3 with TRBJ1-1, with 7 bases identical to TRBD1. The CDR3 spans 16 residues. The J segment lost 3 bases and the V segment lost 0 bases, leaving 7 bases of the junction unmatched. Germline-derived CDR1 and CDR2 are ENHRY and SYGVKD. CDR3: CAISESLTGAHTEAFF. CDR3 DNA: TGTGCCATCAGTGAGTCCCTCACAGGGGCCCACACTGAAGCTTTCTTT.

The chain combines TRBV5-1 with TRBJ1-1; the D gene is possibly TRBD1 (5 bases). The CDR3 is 14 residues long. Germline loops: CDR1 SGHRS, CDR2 YFSETQ. The germline V and J ends were trimmed by 0 bases and 5 bases, with 11 bases remaining between them. The DNA of the CDR3 is TGCGCCAGCAGCTTGGATGCAGGGAGGACTGAAGCTTTCTTT. The encoded protein is CASSLDAGRTEAFF.

V is TRBV19 and J is TRBJ1-1, with a weak D call TRBD1 (5 bases). V was shortened by 5 bases and J by 10 bases, with 14 bases between the two germline ends. The germline gives CDR1 LNHDA, CDR2 SQIVND (reference sequence). The CDR3 has 12 amino acids. The CDR3 region has the DNA TGTGCCAGTAGTCTTGGGGCAGCGGGAGCTTTCTTT. This encodes CASSLGAAGAFF.

The chain uses TRBV7-2 and TRBJ2-3; D might be TRBD2 (6 bases). CDR3 size: 15 residues. Per germline, CDR1 SGHTA and CDR2 FQGNSA. V lost 1 base, J lost 5 bases, and 13 bases lay in between. CDR3 protein: CASSLVGGRGDTQYF. DNA of the CDR3: TGTGCCAGCAGCTTAGTCGGGGGACGGGGAGATACGCAGTATTTT.

A few counts support this clone. The chain uses TRBV6-6 and TRBJ1-6, with D hard to call. Germline CDR1 reads MNHNY; CDR2 reads SVGAGI (reference sequence). Trimming took 2 bases from V and 8 from J, leaving 13 bases between them. This CDR3 has 15 amino acids. This CDR3 reads CASSYGWESYSPLHF. Written as DNA, the CDR3 is TGTGCCAGCAGTTACGGCTGGGAATCATATTCACCCCTCCACTTT.

This clone was recorded at least ten times. The junction does not match germline at one end; this may be a read error. The V gene is TRBV7-2, the J gene TRBJ2-7; 10 bases align to TRBD2. The CDR3 runs to 14 residues. Germline V gives CDR1 SGHTA, CDR2 FQGNSA. The CDR3 DNA reads TGTGCCAGCAGCCTAGCGGGAGCCAGGAGCGAGCAGTACTTC. This codes for CASSLAGARSEQYF.

The CDR3 reads CASSFNSSPLHF. The CDR3 DNA reads as TGTGCCAGCAGCTTTAACAGCTCACCCCTCCACTTT. The J gene is TRBJ1-6, the V gene TRBV7-2; D is undetermined. This CDR3 region has 12 residues. Germline CDR1 reads SGHTA; CDR2 reads FQGNSA. V lost 3 bases to trimming and J lost 10 bases, with 7 bases between them.

The rearrangement uses TRBV10-3 and TRBJ2-1; 8 nucleotides line up with TRBD2. The V segment lost 6 bases and the J segment 9 bases; nucleotides outside the gene matches: 13. Per the germline V gene, CDR1 is ENHRY and CDR2 is SYGVKD. The CDR3 has 15 residues. The DNA for the CDR3 is TGTGCCATCAGCTTTGGGACTAGTAGGTTCGGTGAGCAGTTCTTC. Translation: CAISFGTSRFGEQFF.

The chain carries TRBV9 and TRBJ2-1; 7 bases line up with TRBD2. Germline CDR1 is SGDLS and CDR2 is YYNGEE. There are 15 residues in the CDR3. V trimming: 4 bases; J trimming: 3 bases; junction bases outside the gene matches: 7. CDR3 DNA sequence: TGTGCCAGCAGCCCACCCGGACTAGTCTACAATGAGCAGTTCTTC. This translates into CASSPPGLVYNEQFF.

The gene calls are TRBV5-6 and TRBJ2-3; D tentatively reads TRBD1 or TRBD2 (5 bases each). Germline CDR1 reads SGHDT; CDR2 reads YYEEEE. The CDR3 sequence is 14 residues long. V lost 4 bases, J lost 2 bases, and 11 bases lay in between. The CDR3 spells CASSPGTDTDTQYF. The CDR3 bases are TGTGCCAGCAGCCCCGGGACGGACACAGATACGCAGTATTTT.

The chain links TRBV5-5 to TRBJ1-1; D unclear. Between the trimmed V and J ends, which lost 0 bases and 2 bases, there was a span of 14 bases. The CDR3 totals 16 residues. Germline assignment: CDR1 SGHKS and CDR2 YYEKEE (reference sequence). The CDR3 is CASSLDSGKTNTEAFF. As DNA, the CDR3 is TGTGCCAGCAGCTTGGATTCAGGAAAAACAAACACTGAAGCTTTCTTT.

The chain links TRBV5-4 to TRBJ2-3, with 7 bases fitting TRBD2. The germline V gene encodes CDR1 SGHNT and CDR2 YYREEE (reference sequence). This CDR3 has 15 amino acids. The V gene end was trimmed by 4 bases and the J gene end by 2 bases; junction bases not matched to a gene: 7. The DNA of the CDR3 is TGTGCCAGCAGCGAGCTCCTAGCGGCCACAGATACGCAGTATTTT. It translates to CASSELLAATDTQYF.

This chain's CDR3 is CASSYSGVEQYF. In nucleotides, the CDR3 is TGTGCCAGCAGCTATTCAGGGGTCGAGCAGTACTTC. The chain recombines TRBV7-6 with TRBJ2-7; maybe TRBD1 (6 bases). The CDR3 has 12 amino acids. CDR1 and CDR2 (germline): SGHVS, FNYEAQ. The V end lost 4 bases, the J end lost 6 bases, and 10 bases lay between the germline ends.